This TCR beta chain was found in a study of shared clonotypes between healthy human individuals. Whole-study findings and limits: The naive CD4 repertoires of a few donors were compared, and approximately 4.7% of clonotypes were shared.

Sequencing used immunoSEQ multiplex PCR; TCRdb keeps in-frame clones, though not all of them. Here the sample spans about 580,000 clones, about 98% being singletons. Cells designated naive CD8 were CD45RO-negative and were positively selected for CCR7, with terminally differentiated effector memory CD45RA+ cells excluded. Points on this clone: Its antigen is unknown.

Germline values: CDR1 SGHVS, CDR2 FQNEAQ. V lost 5 bases and J lost 6; bases outside the gene matches: 8. The CDR3 runs to 16 residues. The V call is TRBV7-8, the J call TRBJ2-1; 12 bases fit TRBD2. The source is a man aged 30 to 39 in good health. What was sequenced was naive CD8+ T cells sorted from blood. Here the CDR3 reads CASSPYLAGGGNEQFF. DNA for the CDR3: TGTGCCAGCAGCCCGTACCTAGCGGGAGGGGGCAATGAGCAGTTCTTC.